This TCR beta chain derives from a study of post-analysis software for immune sequencing data. General study results and limits: Roughly five TRBV segments appeared more often in patients than in controls, and TRBV5-6, TRBV5-1 and TRBV20-1 were among these.

CDR1 and CDR2 (germline): SGDLS, YYNGEE. This CDR3 region has 15 residues. V dropped 2 bases and J dropped 5; count of bases not matched to a gene: 8. A few counts support this clonotype. What it binds is not known. Presence of unique molecular identifiers characterized the TCR beta cDNA libraries. TCRdb fed the PCR reads into MiXCR, producing one record per CDR3 protein. The repertoire consists of hundreds of thousands of distinct CDR3 sequences, with approximately 46% occurring once and the leading ten covering 12%. This receptor was obtained from a girl under 18 with multiple sclerosis. The V call is TRBV9, the J call TRBJ2-5; 8 nucleotides agree with TRBD2. Sequencing input: blood. In DNA form, the CDR3 reads TGTGCCAGCAGCGTGTCCGGGACTAGTGTTGAGACCCAGTACTTC. Protein product: CASSVSGTSVETQYF.